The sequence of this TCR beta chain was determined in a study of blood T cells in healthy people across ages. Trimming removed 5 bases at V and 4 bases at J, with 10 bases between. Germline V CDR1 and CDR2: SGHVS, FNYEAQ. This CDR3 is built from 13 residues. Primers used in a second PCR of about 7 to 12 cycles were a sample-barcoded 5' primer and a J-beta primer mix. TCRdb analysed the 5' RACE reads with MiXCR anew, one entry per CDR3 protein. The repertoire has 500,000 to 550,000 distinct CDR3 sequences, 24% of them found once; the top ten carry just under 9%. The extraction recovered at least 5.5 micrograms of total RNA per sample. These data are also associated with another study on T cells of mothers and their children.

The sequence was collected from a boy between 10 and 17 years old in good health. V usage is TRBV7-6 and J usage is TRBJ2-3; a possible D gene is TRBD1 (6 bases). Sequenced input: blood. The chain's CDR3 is CASSPGHADTQYF. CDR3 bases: TGTGCCAGCAGCCCGGGACACGCAGATACGCAGTATTTT.